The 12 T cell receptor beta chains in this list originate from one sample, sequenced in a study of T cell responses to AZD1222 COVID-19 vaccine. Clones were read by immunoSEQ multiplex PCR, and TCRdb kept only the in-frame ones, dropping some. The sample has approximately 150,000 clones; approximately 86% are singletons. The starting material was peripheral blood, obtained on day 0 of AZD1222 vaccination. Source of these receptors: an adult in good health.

The CDR3 is CASSLPGTNNSPLHF. The DNA of the CDR3 is TGTGCCAGCAGTTTGCCCGGGACCAATAATTCACCCCTCCACTTT. The chain employs TRBV27 and TRBJ1-6, with D possibly being TRBD1 (5 bases). V lost 3 bases and J lost 5, with 11 bases in between. The germline CDR1 and CDR2 sequences are MNHEY and SMNVEV (reference sequence). The CDR3 runs 15 residues.

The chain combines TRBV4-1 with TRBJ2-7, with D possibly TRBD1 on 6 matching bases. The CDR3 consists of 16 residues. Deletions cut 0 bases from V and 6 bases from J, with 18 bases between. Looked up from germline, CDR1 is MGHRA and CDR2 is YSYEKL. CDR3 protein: CASSQEGAGVIGEQYF. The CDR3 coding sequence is TGCGCCAGCAGCCAAGAAGGGGCAGGGGTCATAGGCGAGCAGTACTTC.

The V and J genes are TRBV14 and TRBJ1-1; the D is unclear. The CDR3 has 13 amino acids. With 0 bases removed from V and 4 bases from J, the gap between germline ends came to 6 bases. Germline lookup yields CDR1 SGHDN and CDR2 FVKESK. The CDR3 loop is CASSQEGVTEAFF. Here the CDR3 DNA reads TGTGCCAGCAGCCAAGAGGGAGTCACTGAAGCTTTCTTT.

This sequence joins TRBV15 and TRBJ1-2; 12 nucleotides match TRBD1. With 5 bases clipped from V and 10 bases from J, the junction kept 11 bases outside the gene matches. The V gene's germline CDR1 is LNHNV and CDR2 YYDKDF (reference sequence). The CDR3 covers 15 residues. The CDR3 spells CATSQGRGTGGLYTF. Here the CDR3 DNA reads TGTGCCACCAGCCAGGGCAGGGGGACAGGGGGCCTCTACACCTTC.

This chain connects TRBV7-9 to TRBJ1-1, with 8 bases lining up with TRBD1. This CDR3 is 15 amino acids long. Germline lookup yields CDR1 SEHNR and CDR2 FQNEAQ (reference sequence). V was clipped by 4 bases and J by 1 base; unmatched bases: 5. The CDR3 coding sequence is TGTGCCAGCAGCTCCCGACAGGGGCAGAACACTGAAGCTTTCTTT. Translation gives CASSSRQGQNTEAFF.

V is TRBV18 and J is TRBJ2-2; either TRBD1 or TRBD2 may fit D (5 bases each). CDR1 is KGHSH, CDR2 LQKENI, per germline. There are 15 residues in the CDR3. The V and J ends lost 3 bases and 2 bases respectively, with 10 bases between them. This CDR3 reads CASSPGVLNTGELFF. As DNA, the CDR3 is TGTGCCAGCTCACCGGGGGTCCTCAACACCGGGGAGCTGTTTTTT.

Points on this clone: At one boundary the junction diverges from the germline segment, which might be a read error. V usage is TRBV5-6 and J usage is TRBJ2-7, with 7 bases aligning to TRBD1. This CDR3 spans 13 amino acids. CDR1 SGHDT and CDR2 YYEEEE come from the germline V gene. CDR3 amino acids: CASSLVGFGDSLF. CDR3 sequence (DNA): TGTGCCAGCAGCTTGGTCGGGTTCGGGGACAGTTTGTTC.

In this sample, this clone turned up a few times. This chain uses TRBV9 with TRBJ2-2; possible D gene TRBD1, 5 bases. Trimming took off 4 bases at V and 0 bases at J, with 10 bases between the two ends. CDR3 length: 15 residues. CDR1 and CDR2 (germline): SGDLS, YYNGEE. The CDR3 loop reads CASSPWGANTGELFF. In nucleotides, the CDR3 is TGTGCCAGCAGCCCCTGGGGCGCGAACACCGGGGAGCTGTTTTTT.

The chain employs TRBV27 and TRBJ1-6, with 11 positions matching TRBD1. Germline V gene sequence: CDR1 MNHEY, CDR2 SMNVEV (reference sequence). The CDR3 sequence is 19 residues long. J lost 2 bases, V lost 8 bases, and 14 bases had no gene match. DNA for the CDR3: TGTGCCAGCTGCAAACTTCCGGGACAGGGGGGAACCTATAATTCACCCCTCCACTTT. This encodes CASCKLPGQGGTYNSPLHF.

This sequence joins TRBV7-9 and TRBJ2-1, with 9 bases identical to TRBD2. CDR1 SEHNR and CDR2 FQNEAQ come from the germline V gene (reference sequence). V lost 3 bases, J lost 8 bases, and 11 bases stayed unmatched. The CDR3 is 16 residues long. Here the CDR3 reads CASSFAGTSYFDEQFF. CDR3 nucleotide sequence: TGTGCCAGCAGCTTCGCCGGGACTAGCTATTTCGATGAGCAGTTCTTC.

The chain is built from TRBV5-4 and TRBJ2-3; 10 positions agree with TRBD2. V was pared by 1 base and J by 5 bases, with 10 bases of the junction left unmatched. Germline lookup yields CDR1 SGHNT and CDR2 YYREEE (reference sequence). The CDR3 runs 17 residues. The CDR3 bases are TGTGCCAGCAGCTTGAAGGCGCTAGCGGGAGAAGTAGATACGCAGTATTTT. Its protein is CASSLKALAGEVDTQYF.

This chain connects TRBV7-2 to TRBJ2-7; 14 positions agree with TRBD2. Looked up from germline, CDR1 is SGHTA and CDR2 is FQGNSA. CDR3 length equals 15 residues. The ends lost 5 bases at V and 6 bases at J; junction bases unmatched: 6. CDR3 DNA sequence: TGTGCCAGCAGCGCCCGGACTAGCGGGGGGCCCGAGCAGTACTTC. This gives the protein CASSARTSGGPEQYF.